Following are 27 T cell receptor beta chains from one sample sequenced in a study of blood T cell repertoires in COVID-19. The repertoire was sequenced with immunoSEQ multiplex PCR; TCRdb's copy has only in-frame clones and lacks some. The data show approximately 100,000 clones, with 65% to 85% seen just once and about 10% held by the top ten. The sample comprised peripheral blood. Source of these receptors: a woman older than 75 with acute or convalescent COVID-19.

This chain joins TRBV7-8 and TRBJ1-5; D gene uncertain. V lost 0 bases and J lost 4, with 25 bases in between. Germline loops: CDR1 SGHVS, CDR2 FQNEAQ. CDR3 length: 20 residues. The CDR3 nucleotides read TGTGCCAGCAGCTTAGCGCGTATAGGGTTAAAGCGTGGGGAGAATCAGCCCCAGCATTTT. Translation gives CASSLARIGLKRGENQPQHF.

V is TRBV19 and J is TRBJ1-1; D may be TRBD1 (5 bases). The CDR3 sequence is 15 residues long. Germline V gene lookup returns CDR1 LNHDA and CDR2 SQIVND (reference sequence). V lost 3 bases and J 6 bases, leaving 17 bases between the germline ends. CDR3 nucleotide sequence: TGTGCCAGTAGTATTATACGCCAGGGTTACCCTGAAGCTTTCTTT. It specifies CASSIIRQGYPEAFF.

DNA for the CDR3: TGTGCCAGCAGCCATGGGGTTGGACAGGGGAATTCACCCCTCCACTTT. It encodes CASSHGVGQGNSPLHF. This chain links TRBV28 with TRBJ1-6; 9 bases line up with TRBD1. V lost 6 bases to trimming and J lost 7 bases; unmatched junction nucleotides: 10. The CDR3 length is 16 residues. CDR1 and CDR2 from the germline V gene are MDHEN and SYDVKM.

This rearrangement joins TRBV2 to TRBJ1-3; D uncertain. Deletions cut 6 bases from V and 2 bases from J, with 11 bases between. The CDR3 contains 14 residues. Germline V CDR1 and CDR2: SNHLY, FYNNEI. CDR3 bases: TGTGCCAGCAGCCCGGTGTTAGCTGGAAACACCATATATTTT. Protein: CASSPVLAGNTIYF.

This chain connects TRBV6-5 to TRBJ1-4, with a weak D call TRBD1 (6 bases). Germline V lookup: CDR1 MNHEY, CDR2 SVGAGI. V gave up 8 bases and J gave up 10 bases, with 23 bases separating them. The CDR3 is made up of 15 amino acids. The CDR3 coding sequence is TGTGCCAGCTGCTACGGGACACCTGAGTATGGAAAACTGTTTTTT. Protein: CASCYGTPEYGKLFF.

This clone has only one observation. J is TRBJ1-5 and V is TRBV7-8; 12 positions agree with TRBD1. Germline CDR1 SGHVS, CDR2 FQNEAQ. CDR3 size: 15 residues. V lost 5 bases to trimming and J lost 6 bases; unmatched junction nucleotides: 5. The CDR3 sequence: CASSRGQGASQPQHF. For the CDR3, the DNA is TGTGCCAGCAGCAGGGGACAGGGGGCAAGTCAGCCCCAGCATTTT. The whole variable domain, remainder taken from reference TRBV7-8 and TRBJ1-5, is GAGVSQSPRYKVAKRGQDVALRCDPISGHVSLFWYQQALGQGPEFLTYFQNEAQLDKSGLPSDRFFAERPEGSVSTLKIQRTQQEDSAVYLCASSRGQGASQPQHFGDGTRLSIL.

This clone was observed a single time. The V call is TRBV5-6, the J call TRBJ1-3, with no clear D. CDR3 length: 12 amino acids. V gave up 2 bases and J gave up 8 bases, with 8 bases separating them. CDR1 and CDR2 (germline): SGHDT, YYEEEE. The CDR3 spells CASSFSGDTIYF. The DNA of the CDR3 is TGTGCCAGCAGCTTTTCCGGGGACACCATATATTTT.

In this sample, this clone turned up once. The CDR3 region is CAISEFAGYQNYGYTF. CDR3 DNA: TGTGCCATCAGTGAGTTTGCAGGGTATCAAAACTATGGCTACACCTTC. The chain carries TRBV10-3 and TRBJ1-2; D perhaps matches TRBD1 (5 bases). The germline CDR1 and CDR2 sequences are ENHRY and SYGVKD. Trimming took off 1 base at V and 2 bases at J, with 14 bases between the two ends. The CDR3 spans 16 residues.

The rearrangement uses TRBV4-1 and TRBJ2-5; 11 nucleotides line up with TRBD2. Per the germline V gene, CDR1 is MGHRA and CDR2 is YSYEKL. CDR3 length equals 16 residues. V trimming: 1 base; J trimming: 4 bases; junction bases outside the gene matches: 5. CDR3 coding DNA: TGCGCCAGCAGCCAAGTACTAGCGGGGGTCACAGAGACCCAGTACTTC. This encodes CASSQVLAGVTETQYF.

V and J are TRBV9 and TRBJ1-3, with D unresolved. Looked up from germline, CDR1 is SGDLS and CDR2 is YYNGEE. Trimming removed 4 bases at V and 2 bases at J, with 4 bases between. CDR3 length: 12 amino acids. The CDR3 reads CASSNTGNTIYF. The CDR3, as DNA: TGTGCCAGCAGCAACACTGGAAACACCATATATTTT.

This chain joins TRBV24-1 and TRBJ2-3, with TRBD1 matching 8 bases. The ends lost 2 bases at V and 4 bases at J; junction bases unmatched: 1. The CDR3 extends over 14 amino acids. Germline values: CDR1 KGHDR, CDR2 SFDVKD. CDR3 bases: TGTGCCACCAGTGATTGGACAGGGCCAGATACGCAGTATTTT. It specifies CATSDWTGPDTQYF.

A remark on this clone: Other DNA variants within this sample encode the same CDR3. The chain carries TRBV5-6 and TRBJ1-2, with 8 positions matching TRBD1. The CDR3 length is 13 residues. Germline values: CDR1 SGHDT, CDR2 YYEEEE. V shed 1 base, J shed 8 bases, and the junction held 4 bases outside the gene matches. The chain's CDR3 is CASSLRQGNGYTF. CDR3 coding DNA: TGTGCCAGCAGCTTGAGACAGGGGAACGGCTACACCTTC.

The chain employs TRBV6-5 and TRBJ1-1; D is uncertain. The germline V and J ends were trimmed by 6 bases and 6 bases, with 14 bases remaining between them. CDR1 is MNHEY and CDR2 is SVGAGI in the germline V gene. This CDR3 contains 13 residues. CDR3 in amino acids: CASSSSMSPEAFF. In nucleotides, the CDR3 is TGTGCCAGCAGCTCTTCGATGAGCCCTGAAGCTTTCTTT.

The chain couples TRBV19 to TRBJ1-6; TRBD1 might be the D (5 bases). With 5 bases removed from V and 0 bases from J, the gap between germline ends came to 11 bases. The CDR3 contains 16 residues. In germline, CDR1 is LNHDA, CDR2 SQIVND (reference sequence). This CDR3 reads CASSYDRSSYNSPLHF. DNA of the CDR3: TGTGCCAGTAGTTATGACAGAAGCTCCTATAATTCACCCCTCCACTTT.

The rearrangement uses TRBV29-1 and TRBJ2-5; TRBD1 might be the D (5 bases). V lost 4 bases and J lost 5, with 8 bases in between. Germline loops: CDR1 SQVTM, CDR2 ANQGSEA. CDR3 length: 11 residues. The CDR3 nucleotides are TGCAGCGTTGGACAGCGCGAGACCCAGTACTTC. This encodes CSVGQRETQYF.

The genes are TRBV18 and TRBJ2-3; 8 nucleotides align to TRBD2. The CDR3 is 15 amino acids. From germline, CDR1 is KGHSH and CDR2 LQKENI. V shed 2 bases, J shed 6 bases, and the junction held 7 bases outside the gene matches. Here the CDR3 DNA reads TGTGCCAGCTCACCAGATAGCGGGGTTCGGGATACGCAGTATTTT. Residues: CASSPDSGVRDTQYF.

This clone has only a few counts. J is TRBJ1-4 and V is TRBV5-6, with D tentatively TRBD1 (5 bases). V was shortened by 1 base and J by 3 bases, with 13 bases between the two germline ends. Germline V gene sequence: CDR1 SGHDT, CDR2 YYEEEE. CDR3 length: 16 residues. CDR3 coding DNA: TGTGCCAGCAGCTTGTTCGCACAGGCCTCTAATGAAAAACTGTTTTTT. Translating gives CASSLFAQASNEKLFF.

The CDR3 here is CASSYYGELFF. CDR3 nucleotides: TGTGCCAGCAGTTATTACGGGGAGCTGTTTTTT. The rearrangement uses TRBV6-5 and TRBJ2-2; D is ambiguous. CDR3 length equals 11 residues. Germline CDR1 MNHEY, CDR2 SVGAGI. V shed 3 bases and J shed 7 bases, with 3 bases lying between them.

This clone was seen more than once but under ten times. The genes are TRBV4-1 and TRBJ2-5; TRBD2 matches at 10 bases. The V segment lost 1 base and the J segment 5 bases; nucleotides outside the gene matches: 4. The CDR3 totals 15 residues. Germline CDR1 reads MGHRA; CDR2 reads YSYEKL. For the CDR3, the DNA is TGCGCCAGCAGCCAAGGCCTAGCGGGGGTTGAGACCCAGTACTTC. Protein product: CASSQGLAGVETQYF.

This clone occurred once. The chain carries TRBV18 and TRBJ2-3; 13 nucleotides agree with TRBD2. The CDR3 is 17 residues long. Germline loops: CDR1 KGHSH, CDR2 LQKENI. V lost 1 base, J lost 8 bases, and 9 bases stayed unmatched. The CDR3 region has the DNA TGTGCCAGCTCACCACTTACTAGCGGGGGGGCCATTCGTACGCAGTATTTT. It is translated as CASSPLTSGGAIRTQYF.

This clone was seen a handful of times. This chain connects TRBV7-2 to TRBJ2-1; tentatively, D is TRBD2 (6 bases). CDR3 length: 15 residues. Germline V gene lookup returns CDR1 SGHTA and CDR2 FQGNSA. Trimming took off 5 bases at V and 7 bases at J, with 18 bases between the two ends. The CDR3 region is CASSPGRQGSNEQFF. The CDR3 region has the DNA TGTGCCAGCAGCCCGGGGAGGCAAGGGTCTAATGAGCAGTTCTTC.

The chain joins TRBV6-2 or TRBV6-3 to TRBJ1-2; D remains unclear. Germline CDR1 MNHEY, CDR2 SVGEGT. The CDR3 covers 17 residues. Trimming pared 2 bases from V and 0 bases from J, leaving 16 bases between. The CDR3 DNA is TGTGCCAGCAGTTACGGCCCTTCCCGCGGGGCTAACTATGGCTACACCTTC. The encoded protein is CASSYGPSRGANYGYTF.

J is TRBJ1-2 and V is TRBV6-5; 9 nucleotides line up with TRBD1. V shed 5 bases, J shed 6 bases, and the junction held 1 base outside the gene matches. The CDR3 totals 12 residues. Germline CDR1 is MNHEY and CDR2 is SVGAGI. As DNA, the CDR3 is TGTGCCAGCAGTCGGACAGGGGATGGCTACACCTTC. Residues: CASSRTGDGYTF.

The chain combines TRBV29-1 with TRBJ2-3; 9 bases fit TRBD2. The CDR3 sequence is 15 residues long. Germline V gene sequence: CDR1 SQVTM, CDR2 ANQGSEA. Trimming at V came to 4 bases and at J to 5 bases, leaving 10 bases not matched to a gene. The CDR3: CSVGPSGVRGDTQYF. In DNA, the CDR3 is TGCAGCGTTGGGCCTAGCGGGGTTCGTGGAGATACGCAGTATTTT.

The chain links TRBV27 to TRBJ1-1; possibly TRBD1 for D (6 bases). V lost 6 bases and J lost 4, with 15 bases in between. Looked up from germline, CDR1 is MNHEY and CDR2 is SMNVEV (reference sequence). This CDR3 spans 14 amino acids. The CDR3 DNA reads TGTGCCAGCAGGGGGGGGCAGATGGGCACTGAAGCTTTCTTT. It specifies CASRGGQMGTEAFF.

The CDR3 DNA is TGTGCCAGCAGCCCTCAACAGGGCTATGAGCAGTTCTTC. Protein: CASSPQQGYEQFF. The chain recombines TRBV21-1 with TRBJ2-1; whether TRBD1, the table's D call, matches the DNA was not checked. TRBV21-1 is a documented pseudogene. The CDR3 covers 13 residues.

The chain combines TRBV10-3 with TRBJ2-7, with 9 positions matching TRBD1. With V trimmed by 10 bases and J by 1 base, 8 bases remained unmatched. The germline CDR1 and CDR2 sequences are ENHRY and SYGVKD. The CDR3 has 14 residues. The CDR3 DNA reads as TGTGCCACCTCGGGACAGGGTGGATCCTACGAGCAGTACTTC. Amino acids: CATSGQGGSYEQYF.